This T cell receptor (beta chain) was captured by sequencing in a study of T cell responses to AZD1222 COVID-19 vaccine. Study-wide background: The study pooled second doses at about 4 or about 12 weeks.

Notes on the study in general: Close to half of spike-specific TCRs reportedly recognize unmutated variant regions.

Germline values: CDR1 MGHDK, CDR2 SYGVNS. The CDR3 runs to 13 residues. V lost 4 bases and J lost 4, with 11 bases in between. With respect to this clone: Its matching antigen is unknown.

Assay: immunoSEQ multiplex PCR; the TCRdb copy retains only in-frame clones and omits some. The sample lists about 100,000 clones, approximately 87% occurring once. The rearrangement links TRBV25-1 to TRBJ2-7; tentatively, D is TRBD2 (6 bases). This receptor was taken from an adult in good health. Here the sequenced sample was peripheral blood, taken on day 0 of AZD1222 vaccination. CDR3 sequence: CASSGAGSYEQYF. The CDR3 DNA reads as TGTGCCAGCAGTGGTGCCGGGAGTTACGAGCAGTACTTC.